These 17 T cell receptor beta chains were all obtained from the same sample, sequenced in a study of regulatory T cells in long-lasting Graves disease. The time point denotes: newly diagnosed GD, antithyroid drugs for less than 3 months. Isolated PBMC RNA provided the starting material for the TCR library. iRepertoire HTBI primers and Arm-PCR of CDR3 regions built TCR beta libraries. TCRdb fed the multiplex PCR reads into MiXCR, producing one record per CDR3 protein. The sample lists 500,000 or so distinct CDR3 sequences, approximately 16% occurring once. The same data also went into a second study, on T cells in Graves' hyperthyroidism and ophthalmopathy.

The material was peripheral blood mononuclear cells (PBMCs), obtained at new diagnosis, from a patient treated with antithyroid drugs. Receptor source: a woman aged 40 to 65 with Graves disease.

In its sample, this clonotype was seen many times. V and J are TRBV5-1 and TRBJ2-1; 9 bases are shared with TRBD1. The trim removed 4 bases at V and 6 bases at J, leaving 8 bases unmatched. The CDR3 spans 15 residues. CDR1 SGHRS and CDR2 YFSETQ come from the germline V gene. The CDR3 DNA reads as TGCGCCAGCAGCACCGGACAGGGGAGAGTCAATGAGCAGTTCTTC. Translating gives CASSTGQGRVNEQFF.

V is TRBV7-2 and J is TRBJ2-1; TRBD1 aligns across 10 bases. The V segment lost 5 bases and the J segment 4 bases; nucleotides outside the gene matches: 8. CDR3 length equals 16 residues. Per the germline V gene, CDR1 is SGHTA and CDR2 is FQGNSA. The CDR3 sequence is CASSLAGDRGYNEQFF. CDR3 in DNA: TGTGCCAGCAGCCTCGCTGGGGACAGGGGTTACAATGAGCAGTTCTTC. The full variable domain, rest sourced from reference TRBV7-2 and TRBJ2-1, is GAGVSQSPSNKVTEKGKDVELRCDPISGHTALYWYRQSLGQGLEFLIYFQGNSAPDKSGLPSDRFSAERTGGSVSTLTIQRTQQEDSAVYLCASSLAGDRGYNEQFFGPGTRLTVL.

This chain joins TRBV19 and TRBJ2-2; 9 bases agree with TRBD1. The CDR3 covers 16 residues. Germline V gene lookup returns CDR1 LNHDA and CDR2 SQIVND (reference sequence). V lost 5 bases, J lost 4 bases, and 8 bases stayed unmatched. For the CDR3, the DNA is TGTGCCAGTAGTCCGCCGGGACAGGGTTTCACCGGGGAGCTGTTTTTT. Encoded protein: CASSPPGQGFTGELFF. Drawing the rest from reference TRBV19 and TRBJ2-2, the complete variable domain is DGGITQSPKYLFRKEGQNVTLSCEQNLNHDAMYWYRQDPGQGLRLIYYSQIVNDFQKGDIAEGYSVSREKKESFPLTVTSAQKNPTAFYLCASSPPGQGFTGELFFGEGSRLTVL.

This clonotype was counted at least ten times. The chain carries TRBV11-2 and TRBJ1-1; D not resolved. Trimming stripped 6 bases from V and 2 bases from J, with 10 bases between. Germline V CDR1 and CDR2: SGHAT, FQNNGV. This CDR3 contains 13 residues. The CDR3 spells CASSLGINTEAFF. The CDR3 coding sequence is TGTGCCAGCAGTTTGGGCATAAACACTGAAGCTTTCTTT.

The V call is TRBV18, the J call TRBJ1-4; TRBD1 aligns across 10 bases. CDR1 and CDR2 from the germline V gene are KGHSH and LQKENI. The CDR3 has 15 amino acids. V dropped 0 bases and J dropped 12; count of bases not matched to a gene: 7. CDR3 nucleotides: TGTGCCAGCTCACCACCGGGGACAGGGGCATCGGAACTGTTTTTT. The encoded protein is CASSPPGTGASELFF.

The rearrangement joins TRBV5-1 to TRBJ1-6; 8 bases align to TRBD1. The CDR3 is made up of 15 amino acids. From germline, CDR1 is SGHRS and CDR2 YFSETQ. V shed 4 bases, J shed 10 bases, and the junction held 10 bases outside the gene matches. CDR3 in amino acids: CASSPGQGDGSPLHF. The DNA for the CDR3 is TGCGCCAGCAGCCCCGGACAGGGCGACGGGTCACCCCTCCACTTT.

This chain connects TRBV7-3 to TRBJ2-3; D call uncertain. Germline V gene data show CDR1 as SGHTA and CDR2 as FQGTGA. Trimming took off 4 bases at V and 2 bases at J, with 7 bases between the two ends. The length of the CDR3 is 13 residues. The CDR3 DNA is TGTGCCAGCAGCTCTTATAACACAGATACGCAGTATTTT. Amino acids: CASSSYNTDTQYF.

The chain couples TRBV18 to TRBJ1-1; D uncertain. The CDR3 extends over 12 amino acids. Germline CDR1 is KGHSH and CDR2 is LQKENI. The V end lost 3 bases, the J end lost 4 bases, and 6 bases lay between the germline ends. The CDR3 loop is CASSPDPTEAFF. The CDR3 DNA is TGTGCCAGCTCACCGGACCCCACTGAAGCTTTCTTT.

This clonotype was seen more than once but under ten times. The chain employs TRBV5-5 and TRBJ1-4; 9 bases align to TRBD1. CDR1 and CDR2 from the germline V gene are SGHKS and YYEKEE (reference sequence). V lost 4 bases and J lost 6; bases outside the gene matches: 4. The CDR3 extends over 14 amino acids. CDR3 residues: CASSPRDRDEKLFF. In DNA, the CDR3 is TGTGCCAGCAGCCCCCGGGACAGGGATGAAAAACTGTTTTTT.

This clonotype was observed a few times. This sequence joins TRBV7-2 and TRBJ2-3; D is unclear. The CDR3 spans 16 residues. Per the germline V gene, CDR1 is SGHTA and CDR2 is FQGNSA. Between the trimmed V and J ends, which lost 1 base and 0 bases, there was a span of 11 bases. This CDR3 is CASSLEARYSTDTQYF. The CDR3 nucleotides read TGTGCCAGCAGCTTAGAAGCTAGATATAGCACAGATACGCAGTATTTT.

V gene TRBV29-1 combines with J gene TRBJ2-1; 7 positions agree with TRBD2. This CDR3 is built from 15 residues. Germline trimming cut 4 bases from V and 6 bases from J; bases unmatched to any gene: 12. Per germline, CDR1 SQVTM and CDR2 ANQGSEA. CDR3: CSVVPFWGGSNEQFF. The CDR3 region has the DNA TGCAGCGTTGTACCCTTTTGGGGGGGTAGCAATGAGCAGTTCTTC.

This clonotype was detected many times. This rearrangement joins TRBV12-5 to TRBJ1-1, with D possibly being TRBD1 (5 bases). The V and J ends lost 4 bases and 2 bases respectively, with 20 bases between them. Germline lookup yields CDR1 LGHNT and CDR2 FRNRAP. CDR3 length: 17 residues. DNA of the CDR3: TGTGCTAGTGGTTCTTCACCGGACACCCGGGTAAACACTGAAGCTTTCTTT. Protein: CASGSSPDTRVNTEAFF.

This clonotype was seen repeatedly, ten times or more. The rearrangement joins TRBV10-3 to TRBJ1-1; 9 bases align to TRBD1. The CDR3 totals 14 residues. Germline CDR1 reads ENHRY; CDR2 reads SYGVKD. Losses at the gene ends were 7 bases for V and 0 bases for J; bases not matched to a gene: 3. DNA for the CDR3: TGTGCCATCAATGACAGGGGGATGAACACTGAAGCTTTCTTT. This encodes CAINDRGMNTEAFF.

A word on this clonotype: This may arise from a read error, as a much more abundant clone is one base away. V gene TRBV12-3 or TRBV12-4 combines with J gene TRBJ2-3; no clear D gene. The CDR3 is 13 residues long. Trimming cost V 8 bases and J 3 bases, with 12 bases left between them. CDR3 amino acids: CASGPLTTDTQYF. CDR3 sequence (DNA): TGTGCCAGCGGTCCTCTAACAACAGATACGCAGTATTTT.

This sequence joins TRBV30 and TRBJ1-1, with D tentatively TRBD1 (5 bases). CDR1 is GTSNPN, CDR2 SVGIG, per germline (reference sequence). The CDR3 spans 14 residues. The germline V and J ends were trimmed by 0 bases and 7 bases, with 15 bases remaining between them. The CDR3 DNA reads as TGTGCCTGGAGTGTACTCTCCAGGGCGGATGAAGCTTTCTTT. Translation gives CAWSVLSRADEAFF.

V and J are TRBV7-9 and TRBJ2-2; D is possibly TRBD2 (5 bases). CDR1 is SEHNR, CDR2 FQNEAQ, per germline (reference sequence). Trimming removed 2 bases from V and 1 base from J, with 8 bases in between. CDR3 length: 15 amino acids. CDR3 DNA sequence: TGTGCCAGCAGCTTATTCGGGGAGAACACCGGGGAGCTGTTTTTT. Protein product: CASSLFGENTGELFF.

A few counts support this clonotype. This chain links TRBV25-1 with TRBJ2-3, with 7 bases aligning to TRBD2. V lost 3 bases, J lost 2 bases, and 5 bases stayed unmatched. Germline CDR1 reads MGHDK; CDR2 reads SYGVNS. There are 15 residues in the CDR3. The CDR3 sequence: CASSDGGNPTDTQYF. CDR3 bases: TGTGCCAGCAGTGACGGGGGGAACCCCACAGATACGCAGTATTTT.